This T cell receptor beta chain came from a study of graft-versus-host responses after intestinal transplantation. Concerning this clone itself: No antigen is known for it. Distinct nucleotide sequences in the sample also encode this CDR3.

Profiled with immunoSEQ multiplex PCR; TCRdb holds only in-frame clones, not every one. Of around 100,000 clones listed, roughly 87% are singletons. The input for sequencing was unstimulated CD4+ T cells sorted from spleen or lymph node cells, taken before intestinal transplant. This TCR was recovered from a human donor who received an intestinal transplant.

The CDR3 loop reads CASSYGRVTSTEAFF. The CDR3, as DNA: TGTGCCAGCAGTTACGGACGGGTAACGAGCACTGAAGCTTTCTTT. This sequence joins TRBV6-5 and TRBJ1-1; D gene unclear. Germline values: CDR1 MNHEY, CDR2 SVGAGI. CDR3 length: 15 residues. V lost 2 bases and J lost 4, with 14 bases in between.